Included here is one T cell receptor beta chain sequence, with context. The sample holds many counts of this clonotype. The antigen it binds to is not known. No clone much larger than this one lies a single base away; base qualities are absent. Preparation of the library involved multiplex PCR. The listed sequencing device is Illumina HiSeq 4000. To build TCR beta libraries, CDR3 regions were amplified by Arm-PCR using iRepertoire HTBI primers. Before sequencing, the PCR products went through gel purification. The study's processing was this. Gene usage analysis of CDR3 amino acid clonotypes used the roughly 60 TRBV and 14 to 15 TRBJ segments found across samples. COPE and FqMerger were used to merge the filtered high-quality paired reads into contigs. Contigs were aligned with BLAST to IMGT TRBV, TRBD and TRBJ reference genes, and CDR3 was defined per IMGT. Highly expanded clones were defined as clonotypes with a frequency above 0.1%. Repertoire diversity was measured by Shannon entropy, and V-J evenness by the Gini coefficient. Clonotypes shared by more than one individual were considered public. TCRdb trimmed the raw reads at Q25, called clones with MiXCR and kept productive beta chains. Rows with one shared CDR3 protein collapse into an entry with the most common genes and DNA. TCRdb, not the original authors, processed these V and J calls. This sample gives a few hundred thousand distinct CDR3 sequences in total; roughly 23% of them show up just once. The biggest ten clones account for around a quarter of the sample.

Reading the label with the study, this specimen's time point is: persistent/refractory GD, antithyroid drugs over 5 years with positive TRAb. For both TCR sequencing and RNA sequencing, RNA was extracted from PBMCs in TRIzol. The diagnosis of Graves' disease was made according to American Thyroid Association guidelines. Recruitment of patients was carried out at an endocrinology department in Xi'an, China. Each patient gave roughly 10 milliliters of peripheral blood, collected in an EDTA anticoagulant tube. Ficoll Paque Plus density gradient separation was used to isolate PBMCs, and no further T cell sorting was performed. An Agilent 2100 Bioanalyzer and agarose gel were used to check RNA quality, and a NanoDrop 2000 was used to measure RNA concentration. The germline V gene provides CDR1 SNHLY and CDR2 FYNNEI. The CDR3 measures 13 amino acids from cysteine to phenylalanine. Kept here is only the CDR3 DNA, which spans 39 bases and is read in frame from base 1. Between the V and J ends, shortened by 2 bases and 3 bases respectively, the junction contains 4 bases.

These data originate in a study of regulatory T cells in long-lasting Graves disease (dated by TCRdb to 2020 to 2022). Turning to the overall study: Persistent Graves' disease was defined as antithyroid drug treatment for over 5 years with persistently positive TSH receptor autoantibodies. In the clinical cohort, patients with persistent Graves' disease had used antithyroid drugs for an average of about 10 years. A total of about 33 samples underwent TCR sequencing, from about 13 patients with persistent Graves' disease and some 20 patients with newly diagnosed Graves' disease. The study took place in China and was registered as a clinical trial. Peripheral blood TCR sequencing and RNA sequencing compared persistent Graves' disease patients with newly diagnosed Graves' disease patients.

The study at large found these results: Preferential use of TRBV28, TRBJ1-2 and TRBJ2-5 was observed in persistent disease, whereas TRBV20-1 and TRBJ2-1 were favored in newly diagnosed disease. The small sample size was acknowledged by the authors as a limitation that may reduce accuracy. Compared with newly diagnosed patients, persistent Graves' disease patients had lower TCR Shannon entropy and fewer highly expanded clones, which suggests clonal expansion. Sequencing and analysis were restricted to the TCR beta chain. Peripheral blood alone was examined, since thyroid tissue, which constituted the primary lesion, could not be accessed. More public clonotypes were shared among persistent patients (approximately 3,000) than among newly diagnosed patients (roughly 1,000).

The rearranged chain carries TRBV2 and TRBJ1-4; the D gene is not confidently resolved. The source material was peripheral blood mononuclear cells (PBMCs), sampled when the disease was refractory, from a patient treated with antithyroid drugs. The receptor was derived from a woman between 35 and 50 years old with Graves disease. Donor details come from another sample of the same person, matched by shared clones. This receptor has the CDR3 CASSERSNEKLFF. In nucleotides, the sequence is TGTGCCAGCAGTGAAAGGTCTAATGAAAAACTGTTTTTT.